Shown below are 21 T cell receptor beta chains from a single sample sequenced in a study of PD-L1 blockade in urothelial cancer. Sequencing used immunoSEQ multiplex PCR; TCRdb keeps in-frame clones, though not all of them. Here the sample spans about 45,000 clones, more than 70% being singletons. The starting material was PBMCs, obtained around atezolizumab (anti-PD-L1) treatment. Receptor source: a man older than 75 with urothelial cancer.

The chain combines TRBV18 with TRBJ2-7; D ambiguous. Germline CDR1 KGHSH, CDR2 LQKENI. This CDR3 is built from 16 residues. The V and J ends lost 3 bases and 7 bases respectively, with 22 bases between them. CDR3 sequence: CASSPPAGGPTPEQYF. The DNA of the CDR3 is TGTGCCAGCTCACCTCCAGCAGGTGGTCCTACGCCTGAGCAGTACTTC.

This clone was recorded only once. V gene TRBV5-1 combines with J gene TRBJ2-5, with D possibly TRBD1 on 6 matching bases. Trimming pared 4 bases from V and 5 bases from J, leaving 15 bases between. The germline V gene encodes CDR1 SGHRS and CDR2 YFSETQ. The CDR3 is made up of 14 amino acids. CDR3 region: CASSTAGVRETQYF. CDR3 nucleotides: TGCGCCAGCAGCACAGCAGGGGTTCGGGAGACCCAGTACTTC.

The chain is built from TRBV18 and TRBJ1-2, with a weak D call TRBD1 (5 bases). Germline V gives CDR1 KGHSH, CDR2 LQKENI. Trimming removed 2 bases from V and 1 base from J, with 11 bases in between. The CDR3 consists of 15 residues. The CDR3 nucleotides are TGTGCCAGCTCACCAGCGGGGCAGGGTAACTATGGCTACACCTTC. Its protein product is CASSPAGQGNYGYTF.

The V gene is TRBV6-1, the J gene TRBJ1-5; D not resolved. The CDR3 runs 16 residues. Trimming removed 2 bases from V and 3 bases from J, with 14 bases in between. The germline V gene encodes CDR1 MNHNS and CDR2 SASEGT. CDR3 nucleotides: TGTGCCAGCAGTGAAAAGGGATGGGAGTACAATCAGCCCCAGCATTTT. Its protein product is CASSEKGWEYNQPQHF.

The chain combines TRBV6-1 with TRBJ1-1, with D possibly TRBD1 on 6 matching bases. Trimming left V 6 bases short and J 10 bases short, with 12 bases between. Germline V lookup: CDR1 MNHNS, CDR2 SASEGT. The CDR3 contains 11 residues. CDR3 region: CASRGGARAFF. CDR3 DNA: TGTGCCAGCAGAGGGGGTGCTCGAGCTTTCTTT.

The rearrangement uses TRBV2 and TRBJ2-1; TRBD2 aligns across 10 bases. There are 15 residues in the CDR3. V dropped 2 bases and J dropped 9; count of bases not matched to a gene: 7. In germline, CDR1 is SNHLY, CDR2 FYNNEI. The CDR3 loop reads CASSESASGSFEQFF. CDR3 sequence (DNA): TGTGCCAGCAGTGAATCGGCTAGCGGGAGTTTTGAGCAGTTCTTC.

The table lists this clone with a few counts. CDR3 amino acids: CSADPGQGTFF. The CDR3 bases are TGCAGTGCTGATCCGGGACAGGGGACTTTCTTT. The V call is TRBV20-1, the J call TRBJ1-1; TRBD1 agrees at 10 bases. CDR1 and CDR2 from the germline V gene are DFQATT and SNEGSKA (reference sequence). This CDR3 comprises 11 residues. Unmatched junction bases numbered 6, after V lost 5 bases and J lost 12 bases.

The rearrangement links TRBV11-3 to TRBJ2-3; possibly TRBD1 for D (5 bases). Germline CDR1 SGHNT, CDR2 YENEEA. CDR3 length: 14 amino acids. Trimming removed 3 bases from V and 5 bases from J, with 12 bases in between. This CDR3 is CASSLGPSEDTQYF. Here the CDR3 DNA reads TGTGCCAGCAGCTTGGGGCCGTCCGAAGATACGCAGTATTTT.

V and J are TRBV2 and TRBJ1-5, with a possible D match to TRBD1 (5 bases). V was clipped by 4 bases and J by 7 bases, with 20 bases between them. Germline-derived CDR1 and CDR2 are SNHLY and FYNNEI. This CDR3 is built from 16 residues. CDR3 bases: TGTGCCAGCAGTGCGACCCAGGGAGGGGCAATGCAGCCCCAGCATTTT. Protein: CASSATQGGAMQPQHF.

The chain has TRBV18 and TRBJ2-5; 7 bases fit TRBD1. The CDR3 totals 13 residues. CDR1 is KGHSH and CDR2 is LQKENI in the germline V gene. The ends lost 6 bases at V and 1 base at J; junction bases unmatched: 2. The CDR3: CASSRDSQETQYF. The DNA for the CDR3 is TGTGCCAGCTCCCGGGACAGCCAAGAGACCCAGTACTTC.

The V and J genes are TRBV30 and TRBJ1-1, with D maybe TRBD1 (5 bases). The CDR3 covers 14 residues. Germline lookup yields CDR1 GTSNPN and CDR2 SVGIG (reference sequence). Trimming pared 2 bases from V and 1 base from J, leaving 11 bases between. CDR3 in amino acids: CAWSTGLTNTEAFF. The CDR3, as DNA: TGTGCCTGGAGTACGGGACTTACGAACACTGAAGCTTTCTTT. Combining the CDR3 with reference TRBV30 and TRBJ1-1 gives the whole variable domain SQTIHQWPATLVQPVGSPLSLECTVEGTSNPNLYWYRQAAGRGLQLLFYSVGIGQISSEVPQNLSASRPQDRQFILSSKKLLLSDSGFYLCAWSTGLTNTEAFFGQGTRLTVV.

The rearrangement links TRBV7-2 to TRBJ1-3; maybe TRBD1 (6 bases). The V gene's germline CDR1 is SGHTA and CDR2 FQGNSA. This CDR3 has 17 residues. The V and J ends lost 3 bases and 0 bases respectively, with 15 bases between them. The CDR3 is CASSFQPTGSSGNTIYF. The CDR3 DNA follows: TGTGCCAGCAGCTTCCAGCCCACAGGGTCCTCTGGAAACACCATATATTTT. The whole variable domain, filled in from reference TRBV7-2 and TRBJ1-3, reads GAGVSQSPSNKVTEKGKDVELRCDPISGHTALYWYRQSLGQGLEFLIYFQGNSAPDKSGLPSDRFSAERTGGSVSTLTIQRTQQEDSAVYLCASSFQPTGSSGNTIYFGEGSWLTVV.

The chain has TRBV6-1 and TRBJ2-2; D gene uncertain. With 8 bases removed from V and 4 bases from J, the gap between germline ends came to 11 bases. Germline V gene sequence: CDR1 MNHNS, CDR2 SASEGT. CDR3 length equals 13 residues. The CDR3 loop reads CASDPYSTGELFF. DNA for the CDR3: TGTGCCAGCGATCCTTATAGCACCGGGGAGCTGTTTTTT.

The rearrangement links TRBV5-6 to TRBJ1-2; no clear D gene. Germline loops: CDR1 SGHDT, CDR2 YYEEEE. V dropped 4 bases and J dropped 10 bases, with 14 bases sitting between them. The CDR3 consists of 12 residues. CDR3 amino acids: CASSPTGILYTF. The CDR3 DNA is TGTGCCAGCAGCCCCACCGGGATACTCTACACCTTC. Supplemented by reference TRBV5-6 and TRBJ1-2, the full variable domain reads DAGVTQSPTHLIKTRGQQVTLRCSPKSGHDTVSWYQQALGQGPQFIFQYYEEEERQRGNFPDRFSGHQFPNYSSELNVNALLLGDSALYLCASSPTGILYTFGSGTRLTVV.

Only one count was recorded for this clone. The chain is built from TRBV27 and TRBJ2-7; a possible D gene is TRBD2 (5 bases). Trimming cost V 3 bases and J 5 bases, with 17 bases left between them. This CDR3 region has 15 residues. Germline loops: CDR1 MNHEY, CDR2 SMNVEV (reference sequence). CDR3 nucleotides: TGTGCCAGCAGTTTTGGGAGTGGGGTGAAGAACGAGCAGTACTTC. Protein sequence: CASSFGSGVKNEQYF.

This rearrangement joins TRBV6-5 to TRBJ1-2, with D perhaps TRBD1 (5 bases). The CDR3 loop spans 15 amino acids. Trimming left V 6 bases short and J 4 bases short, with 18 bases between. Germline V gives CDR1 MNHEY, CDR2 SVGAGI. The CDR3 DNA reads as TGTGCCAGCAGAGGCGGGGGTGGAGGCTTCTATGGCTACACCTTC. Protein: CASRGGGGGFYGYTF.

By share of the sample, this clone is large. V usage is TRBV30 and J usage is TRBJ2-4, with TRBD2 identical over 8 bases. The CDR3 is 14 residues long. Germline values: CDR1 GTSNPN, CDR2 SVGIG (reference sequence). Losses at the gene ends were 0 bases for V and 5 bases for J; bases not matched to a gene: 3. The CDR3 loop is CAWSVGAGENIQYF. The CDR3 nucleotides are TGTGCCTGGAGTGTGGGAGCGGGAGAAAACATTCAGTACTTC. The whole variable domain, filled in from reference TRBV30 and TRBJ2-4, reads SQTIHQWPATLVQPVGSPLSLECTVEGTSNPNLYWYRQAAGRGLQLLFYSVGIGQISSEVPQNLSASRPQDRQFILSSKKLLLSDSGFYLCAWSVGAGENIQYFGAGTRLSVL.

The J gene is TRBJ2-2, the V gene TRBV28, with D maybe TRBD1 (6 bases). The CDR3 is 15 amino acids. From germline, CDR1 is MDHEN and CDR2 SYDVKM. The V end lost 5 bases, the J end lost 2 bases, and 12 bases lay between the germline ends. In nucleotides, the CDR3 is TGTGCCAGCAGTCCGTCCAGGGGTAACACCGGGGAGCTGTTTTTT. The encoded protein is CASSPSRGNTGELFF.

The rearrangement joins TRBV15 to TRBJ2-5; 12 nucleotides agree with TRBD2. The length of the CDR3 is 17 residues. Germline-derived CDR1 and CDR2 are LNHNV and YYDKDF (reference sequence). The V gene end was trimmed by 0 bases and the J gene end by 1 base; junction bases not matched to a gene: 3. CDR3 coding DNA: TGTGCCACCAGCAGAGAGGGACTAGCGGGTGGCCAAGAGACCCAGTACTTC. Amino acids: CATSREGLAGGQETQYF.

J is TRBJ2-5 and V is TRBV30; 7 bases map to TRBD2. The CDR3 runs to 14 residues. Germline CDR1 is GTSNPN and CDR2 is SVGIG (reference sequence). V shed 3 bases and J 5 bases; nucleotides not matched to a gene: 9. CDR3 sequence (DNA): TGTGCCTGGAGCCCCGGACTAGTCGGGGAGACCCAGTACTTC. It yields the protein CAWSPGLVGETQYF.

In this sample, this clone turned up once. This chain connects TRBV19 to TRBJ1-5; 9 positions match TRBD1. CDR3 length: 14 residues. Unmatched junction bases numbered 8, after V lost 9 bases and J lost 5 bases. Germline assignment: CDR1 LNHDA and CDR2 SQIVND (reference sequence). CDR3 nucleotide sequence: TGTGCCAGCAGGGGACAGGGCGAGGATCAGCCCCAGCATTTT. It yields the protein CASRGQGEDQPQHF.